This T cell receptor (beta chain) was sequenced in a study of blood T cell repertoires in COVID-19. Produced via immunoSEQ multiplex PCR; TCRdb's table is partial and in-frame only. This sample carries around 300,000 clones, approximately 85% of them seen once, and the ten largest clones take approximately 10%. This CDR3 comprises 15 residues. Germline loops: CDR1 MGHRA, CDR2 YSYEKL. The junction had 8 bases not matched to a gene; V was cut back by 8 bases and J by 4 bases. The TCR sequence derives from a woman in her 70s with acute or convalescent COVID-19. V usage is TRBV4-1 and J usage is TRBJ2-1, with 10 positions matching TRBD2. The source material was peripheral blood. The CDR3 sequence: CASVPIAGGYNEQFF. The CDR3 coding sequence is TGCGCCAGCGTCCCTATAGCGGGGGGATACAATGAGCAGTTCTTC.